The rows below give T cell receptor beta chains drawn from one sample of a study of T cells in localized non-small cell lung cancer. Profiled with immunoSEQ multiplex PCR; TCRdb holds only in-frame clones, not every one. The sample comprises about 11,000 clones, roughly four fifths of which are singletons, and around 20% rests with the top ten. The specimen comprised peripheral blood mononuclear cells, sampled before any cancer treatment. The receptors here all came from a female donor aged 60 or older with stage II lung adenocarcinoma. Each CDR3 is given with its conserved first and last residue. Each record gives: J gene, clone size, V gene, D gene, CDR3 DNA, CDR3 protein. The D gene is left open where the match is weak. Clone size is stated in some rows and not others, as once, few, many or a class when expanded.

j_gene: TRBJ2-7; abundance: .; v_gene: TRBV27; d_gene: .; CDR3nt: TGTGCCAGCAGTCCTCCGGGCTCCTACGAGCAGTACTTC; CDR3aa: CASSPPGSYEQYF
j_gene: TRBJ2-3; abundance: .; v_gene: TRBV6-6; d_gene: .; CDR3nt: TGTGCCAGCTCTGTGACAGGGAGGACAGATACGCAGTATTTT; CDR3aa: CASSVTGRTDTQYF
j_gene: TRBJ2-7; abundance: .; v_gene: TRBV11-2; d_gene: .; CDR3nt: TGTGCCAGCAGCCGTGGCCTCTACTACGAGCAGTACTTC; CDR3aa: CASSRGLYYEQYF
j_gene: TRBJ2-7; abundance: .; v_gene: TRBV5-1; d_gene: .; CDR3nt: TGCGCCAGCAGCTTGATGGCGGGAAGGAGTTACGAGCAGTACTTC; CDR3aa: CASSLMAGRSYEQYF
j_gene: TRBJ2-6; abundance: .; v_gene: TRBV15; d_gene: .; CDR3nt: TGTGCCACCAGCAGAGATGGACAGCTAACTATCTCTGGGGCCAACGTCCTGACTTTC; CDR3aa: CATSRDGQLTISGANVLTF
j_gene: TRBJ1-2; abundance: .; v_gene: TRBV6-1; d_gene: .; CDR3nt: TGTGCCAGCAACGACCGGGCGGCGTATGGCTACACCTTC; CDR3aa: CASNDRAAYGYTF
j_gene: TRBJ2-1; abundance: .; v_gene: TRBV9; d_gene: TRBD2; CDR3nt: TGTGCCAGCAGCGTACCCGTTCGGACTAGCGGGGGGGACTTGAATGAGCAGTTCTTC; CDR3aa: CASSVPVRTSGGDLNEQFF
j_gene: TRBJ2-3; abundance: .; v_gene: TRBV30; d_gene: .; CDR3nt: TGTGCCACGACTAGAGCGAGCACAGATACGCAGTATTTT; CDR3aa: CATTRASTDTQYF
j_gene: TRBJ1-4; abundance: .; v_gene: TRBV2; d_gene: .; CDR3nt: TGTGCCAGCAGTGATCGGTCGATCGCCAATGAAAAACTGTTTTTT; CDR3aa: CASSDRSIANEKLFF
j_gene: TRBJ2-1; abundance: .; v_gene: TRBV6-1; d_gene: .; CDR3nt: TGTGCCAGCAGTGTATCCCTGGGCCAGGTTGAGCAGTTCTTC; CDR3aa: CASSVSLGQVEQFF
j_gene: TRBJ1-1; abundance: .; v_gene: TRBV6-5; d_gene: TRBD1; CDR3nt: TGTGCCAGCAGTTCGCCGACAGGGGGCTCTGGGACTGAAGCTTTCTTT; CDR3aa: CASSSPTGGSGTEAFF
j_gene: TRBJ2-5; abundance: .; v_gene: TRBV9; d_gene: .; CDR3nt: TGTGCCAGCAGCGTAGGGACAGAAGAAGAGACCCAGTACTTC; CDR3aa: CASSVGTEEETQYF
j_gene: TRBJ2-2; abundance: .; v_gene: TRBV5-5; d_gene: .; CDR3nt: TGTGCCAGCAGCTTGGGACTAGCGAACACCGGGGAGCTGTTTTTT; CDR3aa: CASSLGLANTGELFF
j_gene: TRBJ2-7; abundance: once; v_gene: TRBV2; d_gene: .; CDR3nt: TGTGCCAGCGGACGGGACAACTCCTACGAGCAGTACTTC; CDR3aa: CASGRDNSYEQYF
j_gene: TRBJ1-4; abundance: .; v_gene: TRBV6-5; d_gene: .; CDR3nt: TGTGCCAGCAGTTACTTTGCCTTGCCCGACGAAAAACTGTTTTTT; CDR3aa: CASSYFALPDEKLFF
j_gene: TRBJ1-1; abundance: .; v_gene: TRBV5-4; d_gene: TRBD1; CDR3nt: TGTGCCAGCAGCTTACAGGGGGTCGGTGAAGCTTTCTTT; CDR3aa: CASSLQGVGEAFF
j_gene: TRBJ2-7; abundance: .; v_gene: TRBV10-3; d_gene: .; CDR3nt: TGTGCCATCAGGTCGGGAACCTACGAGCAGTACTTC; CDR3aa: CAIRSGTYEQYF
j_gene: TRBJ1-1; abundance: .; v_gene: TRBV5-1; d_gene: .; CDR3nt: TGCGCCAGCCAGTCTGGTAGGGACACTGAAGCTTTCTTT; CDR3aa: CASQSGRDTEAFF
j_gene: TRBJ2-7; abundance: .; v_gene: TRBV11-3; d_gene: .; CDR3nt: TGTGCCCTCGTGGGCTACGAGCAGTACTTC; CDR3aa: CALVGYEQYF
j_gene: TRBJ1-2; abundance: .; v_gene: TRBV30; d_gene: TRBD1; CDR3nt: TGTGCCTGGGAGCCGCTAGGGAATGAACACACAGGGGGCTGGTATGGCTACACCTTC; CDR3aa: CAWEPLGNEHTGGWYGYTF
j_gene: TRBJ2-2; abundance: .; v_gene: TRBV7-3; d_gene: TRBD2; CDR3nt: TGTGCCAGCAGAGGGACTAGCGCTCTCTCCGGGGAGCTGTTTTTT; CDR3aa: CASRGTSALSGELFF
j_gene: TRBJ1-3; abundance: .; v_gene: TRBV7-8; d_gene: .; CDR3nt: TGTGCCAGCCGGCGATCAGAGGCTGGAAACACCATATATTTT; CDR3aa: CASRRSEAGNTIYF
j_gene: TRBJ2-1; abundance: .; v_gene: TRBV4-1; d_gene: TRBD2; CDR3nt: TGCGCCAGCAGCCAGGGACTAGCGGGACTCAATGAGCAGTTCTTC; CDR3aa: CASSQGLAGLNEQFF
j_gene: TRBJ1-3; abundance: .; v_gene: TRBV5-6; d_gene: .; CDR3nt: TGTGCCAGCAGCTTGTTTCAGGGTGATAGAGCTGGAAACACCATATATTTT; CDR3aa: CASSLFQGDRAGNTIYF
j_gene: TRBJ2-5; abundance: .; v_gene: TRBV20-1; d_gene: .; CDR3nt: TGCAGTGCTGAACTGCAAGAGACCCAGTACTTC; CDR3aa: CSAELQETQYF
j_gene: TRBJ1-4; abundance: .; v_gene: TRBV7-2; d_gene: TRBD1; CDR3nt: TGTGCCAGCAGCTTAAGACAGGGCATTACAGGGACTAATGAAAAACTGTTTTTT; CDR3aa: CASSLRQGITGTNEKLFF
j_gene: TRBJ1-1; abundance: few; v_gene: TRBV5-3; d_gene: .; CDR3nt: TGTGCCAGAAGCTTAAAGGGAGCGAATGGTAAGGACACTGAAGCTTTCTTT; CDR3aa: CARSLKGANGKDTEAFF
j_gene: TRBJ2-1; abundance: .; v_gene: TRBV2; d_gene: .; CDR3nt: TGTGCCAGCACTGAGAAGGTGGCAGCCTACAATGAGCAGTTCTTC; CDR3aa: CASTEKVAAYNEQFF
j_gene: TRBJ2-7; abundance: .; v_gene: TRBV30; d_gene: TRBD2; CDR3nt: TGTGCCTGGAGTGAAGCGGGGATCGAGCAGTACTTC; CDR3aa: CAWSEAGIEQYF
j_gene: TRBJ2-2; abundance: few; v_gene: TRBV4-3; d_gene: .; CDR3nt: TGCGCCAGCCGCTCCGGGGCGAGCACCGGGGAGCTGTTTTTT; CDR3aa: CASRSGASTGELFF
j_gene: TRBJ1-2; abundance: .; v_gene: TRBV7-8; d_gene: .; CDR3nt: TGTGCCAGCAGCTTAGCCCAGGGCCGCTATGGCTACACCTTC; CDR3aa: CASSLAQGRYGYTF
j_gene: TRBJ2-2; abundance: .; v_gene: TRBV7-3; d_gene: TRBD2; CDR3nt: TGTGCCAGCAGCTTTACTCCGGGACTAGCGGGAGGAGGGAGCACCGGGGAGCTGTTTTTT; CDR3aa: CASSFTPGLAGGGSTGELFF
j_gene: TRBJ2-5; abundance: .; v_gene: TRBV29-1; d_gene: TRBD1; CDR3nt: TGCAGCGTTTGGGACAGGGGCGAGACCCAGTACTTC; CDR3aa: CSVWDRGETQYF
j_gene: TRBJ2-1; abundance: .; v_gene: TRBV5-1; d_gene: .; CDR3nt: TGCGCCAGCAGCTCCTTCCCGAGCTCCTACAATGAGCAGTTCTTC; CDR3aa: CASSSFPSSYNEQFF
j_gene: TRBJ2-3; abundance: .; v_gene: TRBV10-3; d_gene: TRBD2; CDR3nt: TGTGCCATACAGACTAGCTCTAGCACAGATACGCAGTATTTT; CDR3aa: CAIQTSSSTDTQYF
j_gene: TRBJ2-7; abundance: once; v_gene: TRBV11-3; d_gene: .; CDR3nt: TGTGCCAGCAGCTACGGACTCGGGTACGAGCAGTACTTC; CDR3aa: CASSYGLGYEQYF
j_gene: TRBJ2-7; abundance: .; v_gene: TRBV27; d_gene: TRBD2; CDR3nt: TGTGCCAGCTCCCGGGGAGGGCAAGACTACGAGCAGTACTTC; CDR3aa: CASSRGGQDYEQYF
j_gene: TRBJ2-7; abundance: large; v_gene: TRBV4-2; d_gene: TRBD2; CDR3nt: TGTGCCAGCAGCCAAACGGACTCTAGCGGGACCTACGAGCAGTACTTC; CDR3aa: CASSQTDSSGTYEQYF
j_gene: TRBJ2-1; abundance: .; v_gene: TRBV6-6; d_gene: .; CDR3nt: TGTGCCAGCACACCTACATCTTACAATGAGCAGTTCTTC; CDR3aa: CASTPTSYNEQFF
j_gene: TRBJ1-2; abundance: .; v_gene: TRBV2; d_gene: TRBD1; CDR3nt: TGTGCCAGCAGCGACAGGGGGCGAGACTATGGCTACACCTTC; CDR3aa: CASSDRGRDYGYTF
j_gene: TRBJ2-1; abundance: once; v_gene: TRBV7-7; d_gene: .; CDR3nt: TGTGCTAGCAGCGCGGGCCCTTCTCTTGAGCAGTTCTTC; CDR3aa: CASSAGPSLEQFF
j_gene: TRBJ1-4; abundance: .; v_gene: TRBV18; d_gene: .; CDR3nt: TGTGCCAGCTCACCCCGGCAGGGAATGGGGGAAAAACTGTTTTTT; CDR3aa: CASSPRQGMGEKLFF
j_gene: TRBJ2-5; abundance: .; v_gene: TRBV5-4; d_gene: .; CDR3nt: TGTGCCAGCAGCCCCCCCGGGAGCCCCAGGGAGACCCAGTACTTC; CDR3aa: CASSPPGSPRETQYF
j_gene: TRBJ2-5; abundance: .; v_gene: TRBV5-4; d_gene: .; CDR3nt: TGTGCCAGCAGCTCCGCCCAAGAGACCCAGTACTTC; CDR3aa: CASSSAQETQYF
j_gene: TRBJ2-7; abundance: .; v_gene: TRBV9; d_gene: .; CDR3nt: TGTGCCAGCAGCCCCGGACTCACTTCAACCTACGAGCAGTACTTC; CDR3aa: CASSPGLTSTYEQYF
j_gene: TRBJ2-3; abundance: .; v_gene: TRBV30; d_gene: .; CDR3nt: TGTGCCTGGAGTATGGCAGGGGCAGGGGCAGATACGCAGTATTTT; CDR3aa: CAWSMAGAGADTQYF
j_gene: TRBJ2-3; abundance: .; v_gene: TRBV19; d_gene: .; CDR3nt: TGTGCCAGTAGGTTCTACGTCGGGAAAGACCCAGATACGCAGTATTTT; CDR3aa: CASRFYVGKDPDTQYF
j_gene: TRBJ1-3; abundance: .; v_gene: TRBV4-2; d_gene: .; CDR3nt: TGTGCCAGCAGCCAAGTGGGGGACCATCGCTCTGGAAACACCATATATTTT; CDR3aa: CASSQVGDHRSGNTIYF
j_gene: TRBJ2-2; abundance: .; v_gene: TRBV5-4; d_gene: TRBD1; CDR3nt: TGTGCCAGCAGCTTGGTGCCCAGGGACAGTTCCGGGGAGCTGTTTTTT; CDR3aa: CASSLVPRDSSGELFF
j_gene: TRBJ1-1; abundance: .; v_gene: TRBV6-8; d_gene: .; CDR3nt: TGTGCCAGCAGTGGTGAAGCTTTCTTT; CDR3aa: CASSGEAFF
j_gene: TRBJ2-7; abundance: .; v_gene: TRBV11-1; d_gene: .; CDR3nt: TGTGCCAGCTCCCGCGGAGGGGCGGGCGAGCAGTACTTC; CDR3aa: CASSRGGAGEQYF
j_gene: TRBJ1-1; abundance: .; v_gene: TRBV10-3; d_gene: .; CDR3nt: TGTGCCATCAGTGAGTCGACTCAGTTAAGTCTGGCTTTCTTT; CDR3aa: CAISESTQLSLAFF
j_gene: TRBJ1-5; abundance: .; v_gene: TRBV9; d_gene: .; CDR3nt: TGTGCCAGCAGCGTAGCAGGGGACAATCAGCCCCAGCATTTT; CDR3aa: CASSVAGDNQPQHF